This TCR beta chain was sequenced for a study of OX40 agonist ivuxolimab in advanced cancers. About the study as a whole: Ivuxolimab was an agonistic, fully human IgG2 monoclonal antibody directed against OX40 (CD134), a costimulatory receptor. Intravenous ivuxolimab was administered to patients every 2 weeks at six dose levels: 0.01, 0.1, 0.3, 1.5, 3 and 10 mg/kg. Among the approximately 50 dose-escalation patients, 19 had hepatocellular carcinoma, around 15 melanoma, 9 renal cell carcinoma and 9 head and neck cancer. A male proportion of under 85% and a mean age of roughly 58 years, ranging from 23 to 79, were recorded for the dose-escalation cohort. Prior anti-PD-1, anti-PD-L1 or anti-CTLA-4 therapy was permitted, and 40% to 50% of dose-escalation patients had received checkpoint inhibitors. Partial responses occurred in three dose-escalation patients, of whom one had hepatocellular carcinoma and two had cutaneous melanoma. Peripheral TCRbeta sequencing aimed to test whether ivuxolimab altered TCR sequence diversity and caused clonal T-cell expansion. The paper covers the monotherapy dose-escalation part of the phase I ivuxolimab trial, which included N of about 50 patients.

For sequencing of the TCRbeta CDR3 region, genomic DNA was extracted from the sorted cells. TCRbeta CDR3 regions were sequenced using the immunoSEQ Assay. TCRdb obtained this table from immuneACCESS and retained in-frame rearrangements with V and J assigned. These tables miss some clones; where compared with another copy, unresolved V genes account for less than half of the shortfall, and the remainder is unexplained. The sample records about 58,000 clones, about 88% of which are singletons. The ten top clones hold 0.76% of the sample. On the study overall, not on this receptor specifically: The antigen specificity of the clonally expanded peripheral T cells was not determined. Low levels of normalized T-cell clonal expansion were also seen in some nonresponding patients. Partial responders in the 0.1-3.0 mg/kg groups had among the lowest normalized peripheral clonal expansion, especially among CD8+ T cells. At doses of 0.1 to 3.0 mg/kg, clonal expansion of both CD4+ and CD8+ blood T cells was observed from baseline to week 6. After ivuxolimab, more expanded clones were found on average in CD8+ T cells than in CD4+ T cells.

On this clone: The target of this receptor is not known. Base qualities are not recorded, but no much larger clone differs from it by a single base.

The germline V gene encodes CDR1 MDHEN and CDR2 SYDVKM. V was cut back by 5 bases and J by 4 bases, leaving a gap of 14 bases between them. From the cysteine through the phenylalanine, the CDR3 covers 14 amino acids. Kept here is only the CDR3 DNA, which spans 42 bases and is read in frame from base 1. The trial excluded patients who had a history of autoimmune disease or were on systemic immunosuppression. In every dose cohort, peripheral blood was drawn for TCR sequencing at baseline, cycle 4 day 1, and cycle 7 day 1. The samples were taken from a phase I, first-in-human, multicenter, open-label dose-escalation trial of ivuxolimab. Adults with locally advanced or metastatic head and neck squamous cell, hepatocellular, melanoma or renal cell carcinoma were enrolled in the trial. Before TCR sequencing, CD4+ T cells and CD8+ T cells from peripheral blood were sorted into separate populations.

This chain joins TRBV28 to TRBJ2-5; TRBD2 might be the D gene, on 6 matching bases. The receptor was isolated from an adult with an advanced solid tumor such as melanoma, head and neck, liver or kidney cancer. This specimen consisted of CD4+ or CD8+ T cells sorted from blood, obtained in a trial of the OX40 agonist ivuxolimab. In nucleotides, the sequence is TGTGCCAGCAGTAAGTTGGCGGGAATAGAGACCCAGTACTTC. Its coded protein is CASSKLAGIETQYF.